This TCR beta chain was found in a study of cytomegalovirus exposure and HLA in healthy donors. Study-level information: Roughly 80 million unique TCRs from HLA-typed donors made up an early data release. Notes on the study in general: High sensitivity and specificity were reportedly achieved when the classifier diagnosed cytomegalovirus status. As a later analysis revealed, most CMV-associated TCR beta chains appeared HLA-restricted. In a later analysis, at a false discovery rate of 0.05, 17,000 or so TCR beta sequences were associated with HLA alleles.

The V gene's germline CDR1 is SGHDT and CDR2 YYEEEE. The CDR3 is 17 amino acids. Trimming removed 4 bases from V and 0 bases from J, with 17 bases in between. The table lists this clone with many counts. Its specificity is unknown. The PCR employed 60 Vbeta primers together with 13 Jbeta primers. Measured with immunoSEQ multiplex PCR; TCRdb has only the in-frame clones, and not every one. The sample shows 150,000 or so clones, around three fifths of them seen only once. The sequence was collected from a woman aged 25 to 39 in good health and CMV-seropositive. The sample was PBMCs. The genes are TRBV5-6 and TRBJ1-3; possibly TRBD1 for D (6 bases). CDR3: CASSGKDRIISGNTIYF. In DNA, the CDR3 is TGTGCCAGCAGCGGAAAGGACAGAATTATCTCTGGAAACACCATATATTTT.